Following are 14 T cell receptor beta chains from one sample sequenced in a study of T cell responses to AZD1222 COVID-19 vaccine. The data were produced by immunoSEQ multiplex PCR, yet TCRdb's version contains in-frame clones alone and is incomplete. The sample comprises approximately 74,000 clones, roughly 88% of which are singletons, and about 2.4% rests with the top ten. The sample consisted of peripheral blood, taken on day 0 of AZD1222 vaccination. Every receptor here comes from an adult in good health.

This clone has only a few counts. The rearrangement uses TRBV7-3 and TRBJ1-1, with D unclear. Germline lookup yields CDR1 SGHTA and CDR2 FQGTGA. CDR3 length: 15 residues. The ends were cut back, 1 base at V and 0 bases at J, with 9 bases in the middle. The CDR3, as DNA: TGTGCCAGCAGCTTAAGACCGGCCCTGAACACTGAAGCTTTCTTT. Protein: CASSLRPALNTEAFF.

This clone was seen only once. The chain couples TRBV2 to TRBJ2-3; 8 positions agree with TRBD1. The CDR3 sequence is 11 residues long. Unmatched junction bases numbered 1, after V lost 10 bases and J lost 4 bases. Germline assignment: CDR1 SNHLY and CDR2 FYNNEI. The CDR3 loop reads CATGGPDTQYF. The DNA of the CDR3 is TGTGCCACAGGGGGCCCAGATACGCAGTATTTT. The full variable domain, with the rest looked up from reference TRBV2 and TRBJ2-3, is EPEVTQTPSHQVTQMGQEVILRCVPISNHLYFYWYRQILGQKVEFLVSFYNNEISEKSEIFDDQFSVERPDGSNFTLKIRSTKLEDSAMYFCATGGPDTQYFGPGTRLTVL.

V is TRBV7-9 and J is TRBJ2-7; no firm D call. Germline V gene sequence: CDR1 SEHNR, CDR2 FQNEAQ (reference sequence). V was shortened by 5 bases and J by 3 bases, with 8 bases between the two germline ends. The length of the CDR3 is 12 residues. Here the CDR3 DNA reads TGTGCCAGCAGCCGAGTACTCTACGAGCAGTACTTC. Translation gives CASSRVLYEQYF.

This sequence joins TRBV5-1 and TRBJ1-2; no definite D call. Germline V gene sequence: CDR1 SGHRS, CDR2 YFSETQ. The CDR3 extends over 13 amino acids. The V gene lost 5 bases and the J gene lost 6 bases, with 14 bases spanning the gap. In DNA form, the CDR3 reads TGCGCCAGCAGTAGTACAGTCGAGAATGGCTACACCTTC. This translates into CASSSTVENGYTF.

This chain links TRBV5-4 with TRBJ2-1, with 14 bases lining up with TRBD2. The V gene's germline CDR1 is SGHNT and CDR2 YYREEE (reference sequence). The length of the CDR3 is 19 residues. J gave up 7 bases and V 2 bases, and 14 bases lay outside the gene matches. The CDR3 DNA is TGTGCCAGCAGCTTAGCCGGACTAGCGGGGGGCCTCCCGGGTAATGAGCAGTTCTTC. Its protein is CASSLAGLAGGLPGNEQFF.

The chain has TRBV6-1 and TRBJ2-5; D not resolved. The germline CDR1 and CDR2 sequences are MNHNS and SASEGT. The CDR3 sequence is 16 residues long. V dropped 8 bases and J dropped 5 bases, with 24 bases sitting between them. Here the CDR3 reads CASRARAGTQRETQYF. The CDR3 DNA reads as TGTGCCAGCCGTGCTAGGGCAGGCACACAACGGGAGACCCAGTACTTC.

The rearrangement links TRBV19 to TRBJ2-5; D is uncertain. This CDR3 has 14 amino acids. CDR1 and CDR2 from the germline V gene are LNHDA and SQIVND (reference sequence). With 5 bases removed from V and 5 bases from J, the gap between germline ends came to 15 bases. CDR3 residues: CASSAQPERETQYF. The CDR3 DNA sequence: TGTGCCAGTAGTGCACAACCTGAGAGGGAGACCCAGTACTTC. Combining the CDR3 with reference TRBV19 and TRBJ2-5 gives the whole variable domain DGGITQSPKYLFRKEGQNVTLSCEQNLNHDAMYWYRQDPGQGLRLIYYSQIVNDFQKGDIAEGYSVSREKKESFPLTVTSAQKNPTAFYLCASSAQPERETQYFGPGTRLLVL.

The chain uses TRBV9 and TRBJ2-5; D not certain. Between the trimmed V and J ends, which lost 3 bases and 2 bases, there was a span of 14 bases. The CDR3 length is 15 residues. The V gene's germline CDR1 is SGDLS and CDR2 YYNGEE. The CDR3 protein is CASSELIGPQETQYF. The CDR3 DNA reads TGTGCCAGCAGCGAGTTAATAGGCCCACAAGAGACCCAGTACTTC.

V usage is TRBV28 and J usage is TRBJ1-5; TRBD1 matches at 8 bases. Germline lookup yields CDR1 MDHEN and CDR2 SYDVKM. There are 14 residues in the CDR3. V dropped 6 bases and J dropped 7; count of bases not matched to a gene: 8. The CDR3 protein is CASSLGTGGQPQHF. Here the CDR3 DNA reads TGTGCCAGCAGCCTAGGGACAGGAGGCCAGCCCCAGCATTTT.

The count of this clone is one. The chain combines TRBV7-3 with TRBJ1-1; D unclear. Germline assignment: CDR1 SGHTA and CDR2 FQGTGA. The V and J ends lost 0 bases and 0 bases respectively, with 8 bases between them. This CDR3 region has 15 residues. Here the CDR3 reads CASSLTPGLNTEAFF. The DNA for the CDR3 is TGTGCCAGCAGCTTAACCCCGGGTTTGAACACTGAAGCTTTCTTT.

This clone was recorded once. This chain connects TRBV25-1 to TRBJ2-1; 9 nucleotides align to TRBD2. There are 13 residues in the CDR3. The germline V gene encodes CDR1 MGHDK and CDR2 SYGVNS. Trimming at V came to 6 bases and at J to 3 bases, leaving 0 bases not matched to a gene. CDR3 nucleotides: TGTGCCAGCAGAGCGGGGGGCTACAATGAGCAGTTCTTC. Amino acid sequence: CASRAGGYNEQFF.

V is TRBV28 and J is TRBJ1-2; perhaps TRBD1 as D (6 bases). Germline CDR1 reads MDHEN; CDR2 reads SYDVKM. This CDR3 spans 13 amino acids. V was shortened by 2 bases and J by 7 bases, with 11 bases between the two germline ends. CDR3 sequence: CASSLGGAFGYTF. CDR3 nucleotide sequence: TGTGCCAGCAGTTTAGGGGGGGCCTTTGGCTACACCTTC.

V gene TRBV6-5 combines with J gene TRBJ2-1; 9 bases map to TRBD1. The CDR3 consists of 13 residues. V dropped 6 bases and J dropped 7; count of bases not matched to a gene: 4. CDR1 and CDR2 (germline): MNHEY, SVGAGI. CDR3 sequence reads: CASREDRGNEQFF. CDR3 nucleotide sequence: TGTGCCAGCAGAGAGGACAGGGGAAATGAGCAGTTCTTC.

This rearrangement joins TRBV7-3 to TRBJ2-7, with D possibly called TRBD1 or TRBD2 (5 bases each). The CDR3 length is 15 residues. V was pared by 2 bases and J by 0 bases, with 11 bases between. CDR1 is SGHTA, CDR2 FQGTGA, per germline. The CDR3 DNA reads as TGTGCCAGCAGCTTACACGGTGGGGGCTCCTACGAGCAGTACTTC. Translation gives CASSLHGGGSYEQYF.